The 4 T cell receptor beta chains below were found in one sample sequenced in a study of CD8 T cells in Susac syndrome. RNA totalling roughly 0.45 to 1 ug underwent reverse transcription with random hexamers. A single record per CDR3 protein comes from TCRdb applying MiXCR to the immunoSEQ multiplex PCR reads. This table has some 77,000 distinct CDR3 sequences, 93% appearing once. Sequences were obtained from CD4+ T cells from PBMCs. These receptors came from a human donor with Susac syndrome.

The rearrangement uses TRBV28 and TRBJ2-1; the D is unclear. Looked up from germline, CDR1 is MDHEN and CDR2 is SYDVKM. The CDR3 is 14 residues long. The germline V and J ends were trimmed by 6 bases and 5 bases, with 14 bases remaining between them. CDR3 in amino acids: CASRPAQVNNEQFF. The CDR3 nucleotides read TGTGCCAGCAGGCCCGCGCAGGTGAACAATGAGCAGTTCTTC.

V and J are TRBV2 and TRBJ1-4; D not certain. Per germline, CDR1 SNHLY and CDR2 FYNNEI. The ends were cut back, 4 bases at V and 0 bases at J, with 12 bases in the middle. This CDR3 has 16 amino acids. The CDR3 DNA reads as TGTGCCAGCAGTGGCCCTTGGCGGGCAACTAATGAAAAACTGTTTTTT. This encodes CASSGPWRATNEKLFF. Combining the CDR3 with reference TRBV2 and TRBJ1-4 gives the whole variable domain EPEVTQTPSHQVTQMGQEVILRCVPISNHLYFYWYRQILGQKVEFLVSFYNNEISEKSEIFDDQFSVERPDGSNFTLKIRSTKLEDSAMYFCASSGPWRATNEKLFFGSGTQLSVL.

The chain recombines TRBV9 with TRBJ1-1; tentative D call: TRBD1 (5 bases). CDR3 size: 19 residues. Trimming removed 4 bases at V and 0 bases at J, with 25 bases between. In germline, CDR1 is SGDLS, CDR2 YYNGEE. The DNA of the CDR3 is TGTGCCAGCAGCCCACGTCTCCAGGGATCATCGGCCATGAACACTGAAGCTTTCTTT. Encoded protein: CASSPRLQGSSAMNTEAFF.

The V gene is TRBV2, the J gene TRBJ2-5; D remains unclear. Trimming removed 7 bases from V and 3 bases from J, with 12 bases in between. There are 13 residues in the CDR3. Germline lookup yields CDR1 SNHLY and CDR2 FYNNEI. The CDR3 DNA sequence: TGTGCCAGCATCCCCGCACCAAAAGAGACCCAGTACTTC. Its protein product is CASIPAPKETQYF.